The 8 T cell receptor beta chains in this list originate from one sample, sequenced in a study of radiation and T cells in renal cell carcinoma. Noted time point: blood 2 weeks post-SBRT. Treatment given: 15 Gy SBRT to primary tumor, nephrectomy 4 weeks later. Data came from immunoSEQ multiplex PCR; TCRdb stores just in-frame clones and leaves some out. Of roughly 75,000 clones detected, about 81% appear once; the ten largest clones hold approximately 5.4%. Sequencing used blood, obtained from a patient whose treatment included radiotherapy and nephrectomy. Receptors originate from a man aged 60-69 years with renal cell carcinoma.

The CDR3 DNA is TGTGCCAGCAGCTTTAGCGGGAGTGGGGAGACCCAGTACTTC. It is translated as CASSFSGSGETQYF. The V call is TRBV7-8, the J call TRBJ2-5, with 9 positions matching TRBD2. The CDR3 spans 14 residues. V gave up 3 bases and J gave up 5 bases; unmatched junction bases: 4. The V gene's germline CDR1 is SGHVS and CDR2 FQNEAQ.

The chain combines TRBV5-5 with TRBJ2-7, with D perhaps matching TRBD1 or TRBD2 (5 bases each). This CDR3 has 14 residues. The germline CDR1 and CDR2 sequences are SGHKS and YYEKEE (reference sequence). The V and J ends lost 0 bases and 1 base respectively, with 8 bases between them. The CDR3 DNA reads as TGTGCCAGCAGCTTGGGGGACGGATCCTACGAGCAGTACTTC. Residues: CASSLGDGSYEQYF.

The V call is TRBV6-6, the J call TRBJ2-3; either TRBD1 or TRBD2 may supply D (5 bases each). CDR1 is MNHNY, CDR2 SVGAGI, per germline (reference sequence). The CDR3 has 16 residues. The V end was cut by 6 bases, the J end by 7 bases, with 23 bases between. The CDR3 loop reads CASSPIFRDPIHTQYF. The DNA of the CDR3 is TGTGCCAGCAGCCCCATTTTTCGGGACCCTATACATACGCAGTATTTT.

The rearrangement joins TRBV4-1 to TRBJ1-2, with D tentatively TRBD1 (6 bases). The CDR3 has 14 residues. The V and J ends lost 0 bases and 7 bases respectively, with 12 bases between them. The V gene's germline CDR1 is MGHRA and CDR2 YSYEKL. CDR3 protein: CASSQDSRDIGYTF. The CDR3 bases are TGCGCCAGCAGCCAAGATTCCCGGGACATTGGCTACACCTTC.

This chain links TRBV5-5 with TRBJ2-1, with D tentatively TRBD1 or TRBD2 (5 bases each). V was clipped by 0 bases and J by 0 bases, with 16 bases between them. Germline CDR1 is SGHKS and CDR2 is YYEKEE (reference sequence). The CDR3 has 18 amino acids. CDR3 amino acids: CASSLGQGRRSSYNEQFF. CDR3 sequence (DNA): TGTGCCAGCAGCTTGGGGCAGGGACGGAGAAGCTCCTACAATGAGCAGTTCTTC.

The CDR3 loop is CASRSSGVMRYEQYF. The CDR3 DNA reads as TGTGCCAGCAGGTCTAGCGGAGTTATGAGATACGAGCAGTACTTC. The J gene is TRBJ2-7, the V gene TRBV6-5; 7 bases agree with TRBD2. In germline, CDR1 is MNHEY, CDR2 SVGAGI. J was trimmed by 4 bases and V by 6 bases; bases with no gene match: 12. CDR3 length: 15 amino acids.

CDR3 bases: TGTGCCAGCAGCCCGACCCAGAACACCGGGGAGCTGTTTTTT. This sequence encodes CASSPTQNTGELFF. The chain carries TRBV7-9 and TRBJ2-2, with unresolved D. Germline V CDR1 and CDR2: SEHNR, FQNEAQ (reference sequence). The CDR3 is 14 amino acids. V lost 5 bases and J lost 1, with 8 bases in between.

The V and J genes are TRBV4-2 and TRBJ2-3; 7 bases agree with TRBD2. With V trimmed by 2 bases and J by 2 bases, 7 bases remained unmatched. Germline CDR1 LGHNA, CDR2 YNFKEQ. This CDR3 is 16 amino acids long. CDR3 residues: CASSQSTGGLTDTQYF. CDR3 nucleotides: TGTGCCAGCAGCCAATCGACGGGAGGCCTCACAGATACGCAGTATTTT.